This TCR beta chain was recovered during a study of precursors of human CD4 cytotoxic T cells (dated by TCRdb to the late 2010s). Regarding the study in general: In total, CD4+ memory subsets from around 15 donors went into the bulk TCR-seq analysis. Sequences for both the TCRalpha and TCRbeta chains came out of the TCR-seq analysis of some 13 donors (table S7). Broader findings and caveats from the paper: Expanded effector clonotypes made up a larger fraction of IL-7Rhigh TEMRA clonotypes than of TEM or TCM clonotypes. The authors noted that a human observational design cannot definitively establish the direction of differentiation between precursor and effector cells. Only about 95% of the 14 donors were included in some bulk TCR-seq comparisons, suggesting that not every subset was available for every donor. Compared with TCM and TEM subsets, the IL-7Rhigh and IL-7R- TEMRA subsets had more restricted TCR repertoires, with lower diversity and more expanded clonotypes.

Sequencing was performed on an Illumina MiSeq. The paper's data handling went like this. The Shannon-Wiener index, computed in VDJtools, was used to measure repertoire diversity. TCRbeta clonotypes with a clonotype frequency of at least 3 were defined as expanded. TCRdb took the public reads, trimmed them with fastp at Q25, ran MiXCR for clone calling and kept in-frame beta chains. Each entry merges the rows of one CDR3 protein and shows their most common DNA and genes. For this entry, the V and J calls and clone size follow TCRdb and not the study's own pipeline. This sample has around 490 distinct CDR3 sequences in its table, and 15% to 20% of those were observed once. Of the sample, 20% is held by the ten largest clones. To test a precursor-effector relationship among CD4 cytotoxic T cells, bulk UMI-based TCR sequencing was performed on four sorted CD4+ memory subsets (TCM, TEM, IL-7Rhigh TEMRA, IL-7R- TEMRA). The cells came from peripheral blood mononuclear cells that had been isolated from human blood.

A note on this clonotype: It has no known antigen specificity. A junction boundary mismatches the germline segment, possibly from a read error.

The germline V gene (reference sequence) yields DFQATT for CDR1 and SNEGSKA for CDR2. Including the terminal cysteine and phenylalanine, the CDR3 comprises 12 residues. Here the CDR3 DNA is all that survives: 36 bases in frame from base 1. The receptor was derived from a human donor in good health. Sequenced: memory CD4+ T cells from blood (PBMCs). The chain is made from TRBV20-1 and TRBJ2-7; 8 of the junction bases match TRBD1. The CDR3: CSTRQGSHEQYF. The DNA reads as follows: TGCAGTACTAGACAGGGGTCGCACGAGCAGTACTTC.